The entry below describes one T cell receptor (beta chain). Its antigen is currently unknown. Findings and limits, study-wide: The TCR gene usage of tumor memory CD4+ T cells clustered together with blood and lymph node memory CD4+ cells and with lymph node naive CD4+ cells. Tumor Tregs overlapped most with tumor, then blood, naive CD4+ cells. Larger-cohort validation covered only one TCR beta V-J rearrangement.

The sorted Tregs were CD4+CD25+CD127-/low cells. Trimming left V 0 bases short and J 5 bases short, with 11 bases between. CDR1 SGHRS and CDR2 YFSETQ come from the germline V gene. The length of the CDR3 is 14 residues. Constant-region reverse primers amplified full-length variable regions, followed by semi-nested Nested Universal Primer A PCR. TCRdb fed the 5' RACE reads into MiXCR, producing one record per CDR3 protein. This sample has some 9,200 distinct CDR3 sequences; 14% occur once, and the top ten carry 2.5% to 3.5%. This chain uses TRBV5-1 with TRBJ2-5; D could derive from TRBD1 or TRBD2 (5 bases each). Sequenced: Tregs sorted from blood. The TCR sequence derives from a female donor with breast cancer. The CDR3 nucleotides are TGCGCCAGCAGCTTGGGTGCGAGGGGTGAGACCCAGTACTTC. Protein product: CASSLGARGETQYF.